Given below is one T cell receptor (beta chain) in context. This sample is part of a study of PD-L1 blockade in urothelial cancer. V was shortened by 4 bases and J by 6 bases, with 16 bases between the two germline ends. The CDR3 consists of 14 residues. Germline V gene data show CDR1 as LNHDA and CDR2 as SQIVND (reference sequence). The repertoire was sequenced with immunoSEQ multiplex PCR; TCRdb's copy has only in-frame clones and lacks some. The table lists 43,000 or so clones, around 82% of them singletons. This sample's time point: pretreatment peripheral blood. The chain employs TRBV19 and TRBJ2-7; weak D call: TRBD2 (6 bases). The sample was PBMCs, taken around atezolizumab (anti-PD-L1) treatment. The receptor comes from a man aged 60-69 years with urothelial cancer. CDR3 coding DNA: TGTGCCAGTAGTACGACTAGTTCCTTGAGCGAGCAGTACTTC. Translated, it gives CASSTTSSLSEQYF. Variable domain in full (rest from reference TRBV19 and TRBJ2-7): DGGITQSPKYLFRKEGQNVTLSCEQNLNHDAMYWYRQDPGQGLRLIYYSQIVNDFQKGDIAEGYSVSREKKESFPLTVTSAQKNPTAFYLCASSTTSSLSEQYFGPGTRLTVT.